This T cell receptor beta chain came from a study of T-cell memory formation after mild COVID-19. Whole-study context: TCR clusters mostly belonged to single donors.

Germline V gene sequence: CDR1 SGHAT, CDR2 FQNNGV. CDR3 length equals 13 residues. J was trimmed by 6 bases and V by 5 bases; bases with no gene match: 6. TCRdb independently ran MiXCR on the 5' RACE reads; one entry per CDR3 protein. The sample shows under 250,000 distinct CDR3 sequences, roughly a tenth of them seen only once. Study-level results: Later expanders leaned toward CD4+, whereas clones contracting from day 15 to 85 were balanced CD4/CD8.

In its sample, this clonotype was seen many times. Antigen: not known. The sequence derives from a man in his late teens or twenties who had mild COVID-19 (a few samples of this study predate the infection). Cell type and time point are not known. Input material: PBMCs or a T cell subset sorted from them (not recorded which). The chain combines TRBV11-2 with TRBJ2-7; 8 bases agree with TRBD1. The CDR3 DNA follows: TGTGCCAGCAGCACGACAGGGGTAGGCGAGCAGTACGTC. It specifies CASSTTGVGEQYV.